One T cell receptor (beta chain) is described in this entry. Its target is unknown. This entry is derived from a study of CXCR3-negative and CXCR3-positive naive CD8 T cells. Study details: Per library, roughly 1.6 +/- 0.3 million reads; 140 million or so TRB reads overall. Study results and limitations: Cryopreserved PBMCs had partly decreased CXCR3 expression; fresh PBMCs were used in most assays. Similar TRBV-TRBJ usage was seen in naive cells (both CXCR3-negative and CXCR3-positive), but memory cells differed. A higher hydrophobicity marked the TRB CDR3s of CXCR3-positive naive cells versus CXCR3-negative naive cells. For memory CD8+ cells diversity was much lower, but both naive subsets had comparably high diversity.

UMI-labeled 5' RACE yielded the TRB cDNA libraries. TCRdb re-analyzed the 5' RACE reads; it lists each CDR3 protein once, without DNA. The repertoire table contains tens of thousands of distinct CDR3 sequences. This clonotype was obtained from a human donor in good health. Some clones in this sample may be carry-over from other donors' samples. Sequencing was performed on naive CXCR3+ CD8+ T cells from blood. Sample subset: CD45RO-CCR7+CD27+CD95- naive CD8+ T cells expressing CXCR3 (TNR3+).

This CDR3 reads CASSLLAGTAYNEQFF. The chain has TRBV7-2 and TRBJ2-1; there is no DNA to check the TCRdb D call of TRBD1. The CDR3 has 16 amino acids. In germline, CDR1 is SGHTA, CDR2 FQGNSA.